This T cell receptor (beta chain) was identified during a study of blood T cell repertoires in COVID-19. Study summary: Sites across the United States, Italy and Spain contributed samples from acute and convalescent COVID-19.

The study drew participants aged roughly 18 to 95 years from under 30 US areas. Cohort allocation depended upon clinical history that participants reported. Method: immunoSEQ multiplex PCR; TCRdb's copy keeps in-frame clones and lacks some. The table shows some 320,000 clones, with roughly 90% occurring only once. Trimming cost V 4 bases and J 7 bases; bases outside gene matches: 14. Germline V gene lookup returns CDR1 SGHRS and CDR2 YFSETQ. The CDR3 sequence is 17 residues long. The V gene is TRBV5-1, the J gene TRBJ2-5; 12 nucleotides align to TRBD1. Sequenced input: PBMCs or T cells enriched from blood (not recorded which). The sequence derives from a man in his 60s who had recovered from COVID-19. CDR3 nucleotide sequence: TGCGCCAGCAGCCCGGTTGGCGGGACAGGGGGCTTGGGGACCCAGTACTTC. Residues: CASSPVGGTGGLGTQYF.